The source of this T cell receptor beta chain is a study of blood T cell repertoires in COVID-19. Profiling relied on immunoSEQ multiplex PCR, and the TCRdb table lists in-frame clones only, not all of them. The repertoire holds about 130,000 clones, with 80% to 85% as singletons. The CDR3 contains 14 residues. Germline values: CDR1 SGHAT, CDR2 FQNNGV. Trimming stripped 5 bases from V and 1 base from J, with 10 bases between. The clonotype comes from a woman in her 30s who had recovered from COVID-19. The sequenced sample consisted of peripheral blood. The rearrangement links TRBV11-2 to TRBJ2-3; D is possibly TRBD1 (5 bases). This CDR3 reads CASSLGRGTDTQYF. The CDR3 DNA sequence: TGTGCCAGCAGCCTGGGCAGGGGCACAGATACGCAGTATTTT.